This record covers a single T cell receptor beta chain. Its antigen is unidentified. A junction boundary mismatches the germline segment, possibly from a read error. CDR3 and TCR beta VDJ profiling relied on a genomic DNA template. TCRdb reprocessed the reads via MiXCR and lists one record per CDR3 protein. Among around 170,000 distinct CDR3 sequences listed, 60% to 70% were seen once. This record belongs to a study of CD8+CD57+ T cells in acquired aplastic anemia. Study-level background: On average, healthy donors gave 9.5 million to 14 million reads for CD4+ cells. Study-level points and caveats: Shared by patients and controls, nearly 30 CD8+ CDR3s were abundant in patients.

The CDR3 length is 11 residues. The germline CDR1 and CDR2 sequences are SEHNR and FQNEAQ (reference sequence). The sequence was obtained from a human donor in good health. V is TRBV7-9 and J is TRBJ2-1; either TRBD1 or TRBD2 may fit D (7 bases each). Input material: sorted CD4+, CD8+, or CD8+CD57+ T cells (not recorded which) from PBMCs. The CDR3 is CASSSTGRGSF. CDR3 sequence (DNA): TGTGCCAGCAGCTCGACAGGGCGGGGGTCCTTC.